The T cell receptor beta chain under discussion was sequenced for a study of ipilimumab plus nivolumab after autologous stem cell transplantation. Study information: Median doses per patient: a few ipilimumab, about 8 nivolumab. Broader study findings: Per the authors, repertoire, Treg and microbiota data justify further study.

About this clone: Its matching antigen is unknown.

This CDR3 comprises 17 residues. Sequenced by immunoSEQ multiplex PCR; TCRdb stores in-frame clones only, minus some. The table lists approximately 84,000 clones, about 83% of them singletons, with roughly 2% in the top ten. Ipilimumab, 1 mg/kg, started 14 to 28 days after autologous transplant. Dosing: nivolumab 3 mg/kg IV, weeks 1, 4, 7, 10, then every two weeks to week 26. This receptor was obtained from a male donor with diffuse large B-cell lymphoma. The specimen was PBMCs, collected in a trial of ipilimumab plus nivolumab as post-transplant consolidation. This chain links TRBV21-1 with TRBJ2-5; the table's TRBD2 call for D was not verified on the DNA. The J call may be faulty, since TRBJ2-7 better matches the DNA end. TRBV21-1 is listed as a pseudogene. The chain's CDR3 is CASSKENSGVGLYEQYF. The CDR3 DNA reads as TGTGCCAGCAGCAAAGAGAACTCGGGAGTCGGCCTCTACGAGCAGTACTTC.